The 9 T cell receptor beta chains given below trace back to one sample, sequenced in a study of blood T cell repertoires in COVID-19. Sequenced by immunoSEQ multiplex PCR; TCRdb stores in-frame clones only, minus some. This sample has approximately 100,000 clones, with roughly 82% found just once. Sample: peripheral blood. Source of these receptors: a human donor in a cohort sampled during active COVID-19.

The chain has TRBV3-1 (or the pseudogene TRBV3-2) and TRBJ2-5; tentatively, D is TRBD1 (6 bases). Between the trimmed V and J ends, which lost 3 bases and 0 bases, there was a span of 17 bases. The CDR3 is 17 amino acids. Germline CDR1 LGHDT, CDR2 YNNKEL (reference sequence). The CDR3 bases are TGTGCCAGCAGCCAGGGACAAGGGAGACTGTACCAAGAGACCCAGTACTTC. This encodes CASSQGQGRLYQETQYF.

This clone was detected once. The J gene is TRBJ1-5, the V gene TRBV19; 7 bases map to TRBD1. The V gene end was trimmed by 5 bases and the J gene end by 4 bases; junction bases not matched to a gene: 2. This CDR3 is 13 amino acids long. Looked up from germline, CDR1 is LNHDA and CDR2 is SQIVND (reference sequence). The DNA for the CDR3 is TGTGCCAGTAGTGGCAGGGGGAATCAGCCCCAGCATTTT. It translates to CASSGRGNQPQHF.

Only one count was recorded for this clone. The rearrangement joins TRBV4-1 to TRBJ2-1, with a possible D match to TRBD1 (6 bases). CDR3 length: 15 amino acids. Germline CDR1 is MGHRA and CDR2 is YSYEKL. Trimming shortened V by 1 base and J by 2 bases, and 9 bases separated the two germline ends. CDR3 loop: CASSQAGTPYNEQFF. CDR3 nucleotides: TGCGCCAGCAGCCAAGCCGGGACACCCTACAATGAGCAGTTCTTC.

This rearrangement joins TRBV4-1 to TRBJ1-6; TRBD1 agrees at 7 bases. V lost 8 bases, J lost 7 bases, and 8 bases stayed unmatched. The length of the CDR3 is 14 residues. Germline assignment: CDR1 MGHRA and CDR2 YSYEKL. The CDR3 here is CASSRTGPNSPLHF. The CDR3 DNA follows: TGCGCCAGCTCTCGGACAGGACCAAATTCACCCCTCCACTTT.

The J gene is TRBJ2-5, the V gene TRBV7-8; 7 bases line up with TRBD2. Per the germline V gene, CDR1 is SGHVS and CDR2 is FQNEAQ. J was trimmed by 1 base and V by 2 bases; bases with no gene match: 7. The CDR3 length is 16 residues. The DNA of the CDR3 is TGTGCCAGCAGCTTAAGTAAATCGGGGGGCCAAGAGACCCAGTACTTC. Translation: CASSLSKSGGQETQYF.

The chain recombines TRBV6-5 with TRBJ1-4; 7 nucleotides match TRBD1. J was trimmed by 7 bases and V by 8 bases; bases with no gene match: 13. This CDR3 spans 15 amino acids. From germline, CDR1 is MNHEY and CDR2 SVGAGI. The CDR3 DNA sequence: TGTGCCAGCGGACTACAGGGGACGGGAGCTGAAAAACTGTTTTTT. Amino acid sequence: CASGLQGTGAEKLFF.

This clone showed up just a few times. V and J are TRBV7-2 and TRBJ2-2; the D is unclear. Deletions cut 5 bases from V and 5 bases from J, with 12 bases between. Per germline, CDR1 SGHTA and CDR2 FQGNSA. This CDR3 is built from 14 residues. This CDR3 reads CASSQTTVTGELFF. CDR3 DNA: TGTGCCAGCAGCCAAACAACAGTTACCGGGGAGCTGTTTTTT.

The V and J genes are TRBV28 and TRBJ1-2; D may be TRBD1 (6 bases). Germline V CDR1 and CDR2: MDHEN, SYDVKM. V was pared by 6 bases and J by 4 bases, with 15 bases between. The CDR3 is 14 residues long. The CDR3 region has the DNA TGTGCCAGCAGCCAGGGGACAAGTATCTATGGCTACACCTTC. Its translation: CASSQGTSIYGYTF.

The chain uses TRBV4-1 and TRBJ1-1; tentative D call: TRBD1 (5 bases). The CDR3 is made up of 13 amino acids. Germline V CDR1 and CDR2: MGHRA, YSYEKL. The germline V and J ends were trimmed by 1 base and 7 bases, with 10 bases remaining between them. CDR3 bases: TGCGCCAGCAGCCAAGGACGGGGGATTGAAGCTTTCTTT. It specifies CASSQGRGIEAFF.